The 5 T cell receptor beta chains presented below share a single source sample, sequenced in a study of blood T cell repertoires in COVID-19. Profiling relied on immunoSEQ multiplex PCR, and the TCRdb table lists in-frame clones only, not all of them. The table has roughly 400,000 clones, more than 80% seen once. Sequencing was carried out using PBMCs or T cells enriched from blood (not recorded which). These receptors were obtained from a man younger than 45 who had recovered from COVID-19.

This clone has just one count. The genes are TRBV11-2 and TRBJ2-2; a possible D gene is TRBD2 (5 bases). This CDR3 spans 13 amino acids. CDR1 is SGHAT and CDR2 is FQNNGV in the germline V gene. V gave up 5 bases and J gave up 7 bases, with 11 bases separating them. The CDR3 loop is CASSPGVSGELFF. For the CDR3, the DNA is TGTGCCAGCAGCCCCGGGGTTAGCGGGGAGCTGTTTTTT. Using reference TRBV11-2 and TRBJ2-2 for the parts outside the CDR3, the full variable domain is EAGVAQSPRYKIIEKRQSVAFWCNPISGHATLYWYQQILGQGPKLLIQFQNNGVVDDSQLPKDRFSAERLKGVDSTLKIQPAKLEDSAVYLCASSPGVSGELFFGEGSRLTVL.

The chain joins TRBV6-1 to TRBJ1-5; no reliable D call. Germline lookup yields CDR1 MNHNS and CDR2 SASEGT. Trimming shortened V by 2 bases and J by 0 bases, and 8 bases separated the two germline ends. The CDR3 has 15 amino acids. The CDR3 region is CASSELSNSNQPQHF. The CDR3 DNA reads TGTGCCAGCAGTGAACTATCCAATAGCAATCAGCCCCAGCATTTT.

The V call is TRBV5-1, the J call TRBJ2-1, with D possibly TRBD2 on 6 matching bases. Germline values: CDR1 SGHRS, CDR2 YFSETQ. Between the trimmed V and J ends, which lost 3 bases and 0 bases, there was a span of 13 bases. The CDR3 sequence is 16 residues long. This CDR3 is CASSSLAQSSYNEQFF. The CDR3 bases are TGCGCCAGCAGCTCCCTAGCGCAGAGCTCCTACAATGAGCAGTTCTTC.

The V call is TRBV30, the J call TRBJ1-5, with D hard to call. Germline CDR1 GTSNPN, CDR2 SVGIG (reference sequence). V lost 4 bases and J lost 4, with 11 bases in between. The CDR3 contains 13 residues. The CDR3: CAWTFGGNQPQHF. In nucleotides, the CDR3 is TGTGCCTGGACCTTCGGCGGGAATCAGCCCCAGCATTTT.

The CDR3 coding sequence is TGTGCCACCAGTGATTCCCACGCGGGGGGCGCCATCTATGGCTACACCTTC. Protein: CATSDSHAGGAIYGYTF. The V and J genes are TRBV24-1 and TRBJ1-2; D is possibly TRBD1 (6 bases). Germline values: CDR1 KGHDR, CDR2 SFDVKD. The CDR3 is made up of 17 amino acids. Trimming shortened V by 2 bases and J by 4 bases, and 19 bases separated the two germline ends.